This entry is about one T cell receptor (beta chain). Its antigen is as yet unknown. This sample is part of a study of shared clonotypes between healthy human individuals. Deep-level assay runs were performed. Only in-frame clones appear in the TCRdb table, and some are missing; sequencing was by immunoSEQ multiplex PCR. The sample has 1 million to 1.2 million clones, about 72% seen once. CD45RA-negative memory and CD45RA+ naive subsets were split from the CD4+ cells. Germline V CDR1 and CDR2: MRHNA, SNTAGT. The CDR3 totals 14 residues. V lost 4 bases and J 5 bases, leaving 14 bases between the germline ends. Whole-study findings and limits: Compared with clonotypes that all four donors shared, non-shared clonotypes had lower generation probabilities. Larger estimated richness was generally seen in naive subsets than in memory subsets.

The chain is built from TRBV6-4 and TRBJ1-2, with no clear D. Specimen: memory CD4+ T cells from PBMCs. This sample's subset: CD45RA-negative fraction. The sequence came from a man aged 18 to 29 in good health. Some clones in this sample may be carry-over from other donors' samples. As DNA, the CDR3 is TGTGCCAGCAGTGTCACGGGTGGAGTGTATGGCTACACCTTC. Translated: CASSVTGGVYGYTF.